The 8 T cell receptor beta chains below were found in one sample sequenced in a study of human T cells and chemical hapten exposure. The sample's time point: pre-sensitization, week 0. The treatment: therapeutic diphenylcyclopropenone sensitization with weekly scalp DPC. TCRdb called the RACE reads again in MiXCR, with one record for every CDR3 protein. Of about 46,000 distinct CDR3 sequences in the sample, roughly a tenth were seen once. The sequences come from whole blood, collected in connection with sensitization to the hapten diphenylcyclopropenone (DPC). Receptor source: a woman between 35 and 50 years old with alopecia areata. Some clones in this sample may be carry-over from other donors' samples.

This clonotype has only a few counts. The genes are TRBV28 and TRBJ1-1, with D hard to call. This CDR3 has 12 residues. Trimming shortened V by 5 bases and J by 7 bases, and 11 bases separated the two germline ends. Per the germline V gene, CDR1 is MDHEN and CDR2 is SYDVKM. The CDR3 nucleotides are TGTGCCAGCAGTCTCCGAACCATTGAAGCTTTCTTT. Protein: CASSLRTIEAFF.

This clonotype was detected many times. The chain recombines TRBV5-5 with TRBJ2-7; 10 bases fit TRBD1. From germline, CDR1 is SGHKS and CDR2 YYEKEE (reference sequence). The CDR3 runs 14 residues. The trim removed 3 bases at V and 2 bases at J, leaving 2 bases unmatched. The CDR3 loop reads CASSWGQGPYEQYF. DNA for the CDR3: TGTGCCAGCAGCTGGGGACAGGGGCCCTACGAGCAGTACTTC. The entire variable domain, with the rest obtained from reference TRBV5-5 and TRBJ2-7, is as follows: DAGVTQSPTHLIKTRGQQVTLRCSPISGHKSVSWYQQVLGQGPQFIFQYYEKEERGRGNFPDRFSARQFPNYSSELNVNALLLGDSALYLCASSWGQGPYEQYFGPGTRLTVT.

This clonotype has ten or more counts. The chain combines TRBV9 with TRBJ2-7; 9 positions agree with TRBD1. The CDR3 is made up of 13 amino acids. Looked up from germline, CDR1 is SGDLS and CDR2 is YYNGEE. J was trimmed by 4 bases and V by 3 bases; bases with no gene match: 2. The CDR3, as DNA: TGTGCCAGCAGCGAGGGACAGGGATACGAGCAGTACTTC. Its translation is CASSEGQGYEQYF.

The table lists this clonotype with a few counts. Lacking the conserved final phenylalanine or tryptophan, this CDR3 likely reflects a read error. The chain joins TRBV5-1 to TRBJ1-1; D is ambiguous. V lost 0 bases to trimming and J lost 0 bases, with 12 bases between them. CDR1 and CDR2 from the germline V gene are SGHRS and YFSETQ. The CDR3 is 16 amino acids. CDR3 coding DNA: TGCGCCAGCAGCTTGGCAGGTCTTAGGATGAACACTGAAGCTTTCTCT. Its translation: CASSLAGLRMNTEAFS.

The table lists this clonotype with many counts. J is TRBJ2-2 and V is TRBV6-5; no reliable D call. This CDR3 is 14 amino acids long. The germline V gene encodes CDR1 MNHEY and CDR2 SVGAGI. The germline V and J ends were trimmed by 2 bases and 6 bases, with 10 bases remaining between them. The CDR3 DNA follows: TGTGCCAGCAGTTACATTATGGGGTCCGGGGAGCTGTTTTTT. Protein: CASSYIMGSGELFF.

This clonotype was seen repeatedly, ten times or more. The CDR3 sequence is CASRQGSGELFF. In DNA, the CDR3 is TGTGCCAGCAGGCAGGGTTCCGGGGAGCTGTTTTTT. The chain is built from TRBV12-3 or TRBV12-4 and TRBJ2-2; D is perhaps TRBD1 (5 bases). V was trimmed by 6 bases and J by 6 bases, leaving 8 bases between them. The CDR3 is 12 residues long.

This clonotype was counted many times. CDR3 DNA sequence: TGTGCCAGCAGCTTAGCTACAGTAGCTCACAATGAGCAGTTCTTC. Translated: CASSLATVAHNEQFF. The chain combines TRBV7-2 with TRBJ2-1; D gene unclear. The germline gives CDR1 SGHTA, CDR2 FQGNSA. V gave up 0 bases and J gave up 5 bases, with 11 bases separating them. The CDR3 is 15 amino acids.

This clonotype turned up a few times. This sequence joins TRBV3-1 and TRBJ2-2; D is unresolved. Looked up from germline, CDR1 is LGHDT and CDR2 is YNNKEL (reference sequence). V gave up 0 bases and J gave up 5 bases, with 10 bases separating them. The CDR3 runs 15 residues. The CDR3 protein is CASSQDIPRTGELFF. CDR3 in DNA: TGTGCCAGCAGCCAAGATATACCCCGGACCGGGGAGCTGTTTTTT.